Reported below is one T cell receptor beta chain. Its target is unknown. This CDR3 has 12 amino acids. V lost 1 base to trimming and J lost 7 bases, with 4 bases between them. CDR1 is SGHTA, CDR2 FQGNSA, per germline. Primers for the PCR totalled 60 Vbeta and 13 Jbeta. Profiled with immunoSEQ multiplex PCR; TCRdb holds only in-frame clones, not every one. The sample yields 100,000 to 150,000 clones, 81% seen once. This entry comes from a study of cytomegalovirus exposure and HLA in healthy donors. Study-level findings and limits: Earlier analysis found most TCR beta V segments productive about 90% or about 30% of the time. In vitro checks showed that a few CMV-associated chains really do target CMV antigens. What was likely a sequencing artifact was a cluster of highly shared sequence variants. It has been reported that TCR beta sequences accurately predicted the HLA-A and HLA-B alleles of most subjects.

Sequenced: PBMCs. This chain uses TRBV7-2 with TRBJ2-2, with D unresolved. The receptor's source is a woman aged 25-40 years in good health and CMV-seronegative. The CDR3 DNA is TGTGCCAGCAGCTTAGGTCTCGGGGAGCTGTTTTTT. Its translation is CASSLGLGELFF. Based on the CDR3 plus reference TRBV7-2 and TRBJ2-2, the full variable domain is GAGVSQSPSNKVTEKGKDVELRCDPISGHTALYWYRQSLGQGLEFLIYFQGNSAPDKSGLPSDRFSAERTGGSVSTLTIQRTQQEDSAVYLCASSLGLGELFFGEGSRLTVL.